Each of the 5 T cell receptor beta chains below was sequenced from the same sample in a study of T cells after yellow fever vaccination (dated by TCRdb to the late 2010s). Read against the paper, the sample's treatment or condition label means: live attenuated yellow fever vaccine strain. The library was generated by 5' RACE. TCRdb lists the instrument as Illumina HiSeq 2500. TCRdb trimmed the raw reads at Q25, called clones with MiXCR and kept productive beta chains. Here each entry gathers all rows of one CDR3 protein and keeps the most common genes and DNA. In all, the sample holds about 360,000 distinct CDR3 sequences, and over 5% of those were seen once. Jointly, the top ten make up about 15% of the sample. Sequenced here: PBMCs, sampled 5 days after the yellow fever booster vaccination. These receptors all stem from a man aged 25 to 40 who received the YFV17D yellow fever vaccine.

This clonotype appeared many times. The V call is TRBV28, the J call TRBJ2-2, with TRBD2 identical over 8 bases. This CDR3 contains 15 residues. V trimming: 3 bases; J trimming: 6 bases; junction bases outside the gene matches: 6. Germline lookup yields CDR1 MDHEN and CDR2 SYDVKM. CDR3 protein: CASSLPGGPSGELFF. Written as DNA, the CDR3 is TGTGCCAGCAGTTTGCCGGGAGGGCCTTCCGGGGAGCTGTTTTTT.

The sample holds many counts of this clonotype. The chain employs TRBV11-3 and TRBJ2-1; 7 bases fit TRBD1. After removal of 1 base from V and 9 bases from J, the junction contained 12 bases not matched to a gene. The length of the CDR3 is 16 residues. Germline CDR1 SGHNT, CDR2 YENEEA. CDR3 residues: CASSLASGGWYGEQFF. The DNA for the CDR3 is TGTGCCAGCAGCTTAGCTTCAGGGGGATGGTATGGTGAGCAGTTCTTC.

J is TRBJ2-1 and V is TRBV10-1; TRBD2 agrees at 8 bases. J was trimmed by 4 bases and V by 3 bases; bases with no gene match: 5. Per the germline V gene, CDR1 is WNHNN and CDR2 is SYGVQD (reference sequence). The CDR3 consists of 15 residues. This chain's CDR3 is CASSESSGPYNEQFF. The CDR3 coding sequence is TGCGCCAGCAGTGAATCTAGCGGGCCATACAATGAGCAGTTCTTC.

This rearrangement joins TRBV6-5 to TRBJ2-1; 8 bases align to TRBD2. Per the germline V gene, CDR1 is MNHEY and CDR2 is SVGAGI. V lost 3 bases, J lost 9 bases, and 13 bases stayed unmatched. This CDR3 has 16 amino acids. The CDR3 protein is CASSYYPGTRAFEQFF. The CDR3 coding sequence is TGTGCCAGCAGTTATTACCCCGGGACTAGGGCTTTTGAGCAGTTCTTC.

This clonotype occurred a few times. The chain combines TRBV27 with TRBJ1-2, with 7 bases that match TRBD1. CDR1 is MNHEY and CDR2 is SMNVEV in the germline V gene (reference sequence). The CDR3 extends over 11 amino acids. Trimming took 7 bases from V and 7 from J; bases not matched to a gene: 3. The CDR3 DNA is TGTGCCAGCACAGGGGGAATTGGCTACACCTTC. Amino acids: CASTGGIGYTF.